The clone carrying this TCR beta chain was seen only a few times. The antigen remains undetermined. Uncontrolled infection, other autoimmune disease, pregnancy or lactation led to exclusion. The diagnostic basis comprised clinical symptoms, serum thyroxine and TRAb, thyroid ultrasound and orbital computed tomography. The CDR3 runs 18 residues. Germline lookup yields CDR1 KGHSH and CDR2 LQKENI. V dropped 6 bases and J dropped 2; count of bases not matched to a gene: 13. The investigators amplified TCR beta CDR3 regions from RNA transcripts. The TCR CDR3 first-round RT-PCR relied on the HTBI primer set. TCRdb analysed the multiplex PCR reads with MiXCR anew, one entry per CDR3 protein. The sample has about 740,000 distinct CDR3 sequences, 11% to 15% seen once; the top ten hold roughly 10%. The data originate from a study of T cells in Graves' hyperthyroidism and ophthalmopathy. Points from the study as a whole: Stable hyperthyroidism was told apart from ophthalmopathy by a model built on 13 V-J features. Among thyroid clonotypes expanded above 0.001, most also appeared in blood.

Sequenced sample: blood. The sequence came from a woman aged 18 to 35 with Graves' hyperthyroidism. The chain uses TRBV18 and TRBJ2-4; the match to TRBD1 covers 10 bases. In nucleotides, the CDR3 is TGTGCCAGCTCTACCTCGACCCAGGGACAGGGGTCCAAAAACATTCAGTACTTC. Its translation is CASSTSTQGQGSKNIQYF. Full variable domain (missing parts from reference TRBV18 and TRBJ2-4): NAGVMQNPRHLVRRRGQEARLRCSPMKGHSHVYWYRQLPEEGLKFMVYLQKENIIDESGMPKERFSAEFPKEGPSILRIQQVVRGDSAAYFCASSTSTQGQGSKNIQYFGAGTRLSVL.